This T cell receptor delta chain was identified during a study of in vitro expanded adult blood gammadelta T cells (dated by TCRdb to about 2020). Regarding the research as a whole: Sort purity ranged from roughly 93% to 100% Vgamma9Vdelta2 cells among T cells. The study compared the TCR repertoire of Vgamma9Vdelta2 T cells expanded in vitro with a mistletoe-extract drug against those expanded with HMBPP or zoledronate. Cells from each donor were stimulated separately with HMBPP, zoledronate or AbnobaViscum P, and TRG and TRD CDR3 repertoires were sequenced for every condition. Three subjects were included in the TCR repertoire analysis. Findings and caveats that apply to the study as a whole: All repertoires came from in vitro expanded cultures of cells from healthy donors, not from patients treated with mistletoe. Top TRGV9 CDR3 clonotypes were largely public, being shared across donors and across all three stimulation conditions. The TRDV2 repertoire shared between treatments was private to each donor, and multidimensional scaling grouped TRD repertoires by subject rather than by stimulant. CDR3 length, diversity and J usage of AbnobaViscum P-expanded Vgamma9Vdelta2 repertoires were found to be similar to those of HMBPP- and zoledronate-expanded repertoires, which suggested a polyclonal response.

With regard to this clone: It has no known antigen specificity. This may come from a read error, since a much larger clone is one base off. The sample holds other DNA sequences that translate to the same CDR3.

The sample's treatment or condition label, in plain terms: AbnobaViscum Pini, a non-fermented European mistletoe (Viscum album, pine host) extract drug, about 950 ug/mL. Following expansion, live CD3+ TCRgammadelta+ Vgamma9+ Vdelta2+ T cells were FACS-sorted using a FACS Aria III. Before expansion, PBMC received a one-day pulse of 900 to 1,000 ug/mL AbnobaViscum P and were then washed three times. Cultures were expanded over roughly 14 days, and IL-2 was replenished every 3 to 4 days. Once the one-day stimulant pulse was over, the cells were washed three times and then cultured in medium that contained approximately 100 U/mL IL-2. Before culture, peripheral blood mononuclear cells were isolated by Lymphoprep gradient centrifugation and frozen in liquid nitrogen. The library was prepared using 5' RACE. RNA was extracted from 8,500 to 10,000 sorted cells per sample using the RNeasy Micro Kit. Libraries were generated by template-switch reverse transcription, after which the CDR3gamma and CDR3delta regions were amplified by PCR. The amplicons were sequenced on an Illumina MiSeq with the V2 300 kit, which gave 150 bp paired-end reads. Under the source paper's analysis protocol: FastQC version 0.11.8 was used to assess read quality. Reads were aligned to GenBank TRG or TRD reference genes with MiXCR version 3.0.3 to construct CDR3 sequences. MiXCR was run with default parameters, except that TRDD assembly used 3 consecutive nucleotides instead of 5. Repertoire analyses, including normalized Shannon-Wiener diversity, clonotype tracking and multidimensional scaling, were performed with VDJtools version 1.2.1 under default settings. Out-of-frame CDR3 sequences and those containing stop codons were excluded from analysis. TCRdb reran clone calling on the public reads with CATT; rows sharing one DNA sequence were then combined. TCRdb assigned the V and J calls; the authors' analysis was not used. The sample table lists several hundred delta-chain clones, under 40% of them with a count of one. The ten largest clonotypes hold roughly 30% of the sample.

CDR1 is given as GEAIGNYY and CDR2 as EKD, both from the germline V gene. From cysteine to phenylalanine, the CDR3 is 17 amino acids long. The retained sequence is limited to the CDR3, 51 bases, with the frame set at the first base. V trim: 3 bases; J trim: 5 bases; unmatched bases: 11. The source was gamma-delta T cells from peripheral blood expanded in culture, collected from an in vitro culture stimulated with Abnoba P. This TCR was sampled from an adult in good health. The chain was built from TRDV2 and TRDJ1, with 13 bases in between that match TRDD3. The DNA is TGTGCCTGTGACTCTGTACTGGGGGATACGGGCACTGATAAACTCATCTTT. It is translated as CACDSVLGDTGTDKLIF.